Listed below are T cell receptor beta chains from one sample, sequenced in a study of blood T cell repertoires in COVID-19. The method was immunoSEQ multiplex PCR; TCRdb's version includes in-frame clones alone and lacks a portion of them. The sample comprises 450,000 to 500,000 clones, 75% to 90% of which are singletons, and roughly 3.1% rests with the top ten. The source material was peripheral blood. The source is a human donor in a cohort sampled during active COVID-19. Each CDR3 is given with its conserved first and last residue. A D gene is named only where the DNA matches it firmly. Where a row states a size, it is once, few, many or the class of an expanded clone; other rows omit it.

d_gene	j_gene	abundance	len	v_gene	CDR3aa	CDR3nt
TRBD1	TRBJ1-2	-	15	TRBV27	CASRLSGQGKRGYTF	TGTGCCAGCAGATTATCAGGACAGGGAAAGAGGGGCTACACCTTC
TRBD2	TRBJ2-7	-	16	TRBV4-1	CASSRGGLAGVYEQYF	TGCGCCAGCAGCCGCGGCGGGCTAGCGGGAGTTTACGAGCAGTACTTC
TRBD1	TRBJ2-7	-	14	TRBV5-6	CASSDDRANYEQYF	TGTGCCAGCAGCGACGACAGGGCAAACTACGAGCAGTACTTC
TRBD2	TRBJ2-1	-	16	TRBV5-1	CASSLDASGRYNEQFF	TGCGCCAGCAGCTTGGACGCTAGCGGGAGATACAATGAGCAGTTCTTC
-	TRBJ2-3	-	14	TRBV28	CASSHSASTDTQYF	TGTGCCAGCAGTCACTCTGCTAGCACAGATACGCAGTATTTT
TRBD1	TRBJ1-1	-	16	TRBV5-1	CASSRAPTGVNTEAFF	TGCGCCAGCAGCCGAGCCCCTACAGGGGTGAACACTGAAGCTTTCTTT
TRBD2	TRBJ2-1	-	16	TRBV5-1	CASSLIPLAGEGEQFF	TGCGCCAGCAGCTTGATTCCCCTAGCGGGAGAGGGTGAGCAGTTCTTC
-	TRBJ2-5	once	12	TRBV7-8	CASSFAGETQYF	TGTGCCAGCAGCTTCGCCGGGGAGACCCAGTACTTC
-	TRBJ2-5	-	16	TRBV7-2	CASSLALGHLQETQYF	TGTGCCAGCAGCTTAGCGCTAGGACATCTCCAAGAGACCCAGTACTTC
-	TRBJ2-7	-	15	TRBV21-1	CASSKAGPDIYEQYF	TGTGCCAGCAGCAAAGCGGGGCCAGATATCTACGAGCAGTACTTC
-	TRBJ1-3	-	16	TRBV6-1	CASSQGGPDRRNTIYF	TGTGCCAGCAGTCAAGGAGGTCCGGACAGAAGAAACACCATATATTTT
-	TRBJ1-1	-	15	TRBV7-9	CASSPVQVLNTEAFF	TGTGCCAGCAGCCCGGTACAGGTCCTGAACACTGAAGCTTTCTTT
-	TRBJ2-5	-	12	TRBV6-6	CASSKNGETQYF	TGTGCCAGCAGCAAGAACGGGGAGACCCAGTACTTC
TRBD1	TRBJ2-7	-	15	TRBV6-5	CASSYQSGTGNEQYF	TGTGCCAGCAGTTACCAGTCCGGGACAGGGAACGAGCAGTACTTC
-	TRBJ1-1	-	13	TRBV9	CASSVQVNTEAFF	TGTGCCAGCAGCGTACAGGTAAACACTGAAGCTTTCTTT
-	TRBJ2-1	-	14	TRBV7-3	CASSFSGAGVQQFF	TGTGCCAGCAGCTTTTCGGGGGCGGGAGTACAGCAGTTCTTC
TRBD2	TRBJ2-1	few	17	TRBV4-2	CASSQGRLSGRANEQFF	TGTGCCAGCAGCCAAGGCCGTCTAAGCGGGAGGGCCAATGAGCAGTTCTTC
TRBD2	TRBJ2-5	once	15	TRBV27	CASSLYAGGPKTQYF	TGTGCCAGCAGTTTATACGCGGGAGGGCCCAAGACCCAGTACTTC
-	TRBJ2-7	many	13	TRBV24-1	CANGPGSPPEQYF	TGTGCCAACGGACCGGGATCCCCTCCCGAGCAGTACTTC
-	TRBJ2-1	-	13	TRBV5-1	CASSLAGLSEQFF	TGCGCCAGCAGCTTGGCCGGGTTAAGTGAGCAGTTCTTC
-	TRBJ2-3	-	18	TRBV5-1	CASSLGHGAFTSTDTQYF	TGCGCCAGCAGCTTGGGCCACGGTGCGTTTACTAGCACAGATACGCAGTATTTT
TRBD1	TRBJ2-3	-	15	TRBV7-3	CASSSTGEDTDTQYF	TGTGCCAGCAGCTCGACAGGGGAAGACACAGATACGCAGTATTTT
-	TRBJ2-2	once	13	TRBV18	CASSPSGTGELFF	TGTGCCAGCTCACCATCAGGGACCGGGGAGCTGTTTTTT
TRBD2	TRBJ2-3	-	15	TRBV19	CASSIVAGGTDTQYF	TGTGCCAGTAGTATAGTAGCGGGGGGCACAGATACGCAGTATTTT